Presented here are 17 T cell receptor beta chains from one specimen sequenced in a study of vaccination effects on CD4 cells after COVID-19. Profiling relied on immunoSEQ multiplex PCR, and the TCRdb table lists in-frame clones only, not all of them. Among tens of thousands of clones, around three quarters were seen once, and the ten largest hold 1% to 1.5%. No antigen is known for these receptors. Viral peptide pool expansion of antigen-specific CD4+ T cells preceded sequencing in the ViraFEST assay. Subsequent to approximately 9 days of culture, CD4+ T cells were isolated. Every participant took two doses of the BNT162b2 or mRNA-1273 vaccine. The input for sequencing was CD4+ T cells from PBMCs cultured with HCoV-229E spike peptides, taken after COVID-19 vaccination. The receptors come from a human donor who received a COVID-19 vaccine.

The chain has TRBV19 and TRBJ1-5; the D is unclear. This CDR3 is built from 16 residues. V gave up 6 bases and J gave up 2 bases, with 17 bases separating them. Germline V lookup: CDR1 LNHDA, CDR2 SQIVND (reference sequence). The CDR3 loop reads CASSHKPRSGNQPQHF. CDR3 sequence (DNA): TGTGCCAGTAGCCATAAGCCGAGATCGGGCAATCAGCCCCAGCATTTT.

The chain is built from TRBV2 and TRBJ1-5; 9 bases match TRBD1. With V trimmed by 5 bases and J by 8 bases, 4 bases remained unmatched. The CDR3 has 13 residues. Germline CDR1 reads SNHLY; CDR2 reads FYNNEI. Here the CDR3 reads CASSLQGAEPQHF. CDR3 bases: TGTGCCAGCAGTCTACAGGGGGCCGAGCCCCAGCATTTT. Filled out from reference TRBV2 and TRBJ1-5, the complete variable domain reads EPEVTQTPSHQVTQMGQEVILRCVPISNHLYFYWYRQILGQKVEFLVSFYNNEISEKSEIFDDQFSVERPDGSNFTLKIRSTKLEDSAMYFCASSLQGAEPQHFGDGTRLSIL.

This clone came up a few times. This chain links TRBV6-5 with TRBJ2-1, with D possibly being TRBD1 (6 bases). Germline V gene sequence: CDR1 MNHEY, CDR2 SVGAGI. The CDR3 sequence is 12 residues long. Trimming stripped 5 bases from V and 12 bases from J, with 14 bases between. CDR3 region: CASSPRTATQFF. The CDR3 DNA is TGTGCCAGCAGTCCCCGGACAGCAACGCAGTTCTTC.

J is TRBJ2-1 and V is TRBV29-1; possibly TRBD1 for D (5 bases). The V end was cut by 6 bases, the J end by 9 bases, with 15 bases between. This CDR3 region has 12 residues. The germline gives CDR1 SQVTM, CDR2 ANQGSEA. The CDR3 sequence is CSVGQPTGEQFF. CDR3 nucleotide sequence: TGCAGCGTGGGGCAGCCTACAGGTGAGCAGTTCTTC.

The gene calls are TRBV27 and TRBJ2-7; D may match TRBD1 or TRBD2 (5 bases each). The CDR3 has 15 amino acids. Trimming took 4 bases from V and 4 from J, leaving 17 bases between them. Germline V gives CDR1 MNHEY, CDR2 SMNVEV (reference sequence). For the CDR3, the DNA is TGTGCCAGCAGTTCAAAGCCGGGACCGACTTACGAGCAGTACGTC. Protein product: CASSSKPGPTYEQYV.

V is TRBV6-2 or TRBV6-3 and J is TRBJ1-5; tentatively, D is TRBD1 (5 bases). Germline values: CDR1 MNHEY, CDR2 SVGEGT. V lost 2 bases, J lost 1 base, and 9 bases lay in between. The CDR3 has 15 residues. The CDR3 DNA reads TGTGCCAGCAGTTACGGGACGGTGAGCAATCAGCCCCAGCATTTT. It specifies CASSYGTVSNQPQHF.

This chain uses TRBV4-1 with TRBJ2-5, with TRBD1 as a possible D gene (6 bases). The CDR3 has 15 amino acids. Germline lookup yields CDR1 MGHRA and CDR2 YSYEKL. V lost 5 bases and J lost 2, with 15 bases in between. CDR3 protein: CASSDRPTGQETQYF. CDR3 DNA sequence: TGCGCCAGCAGCGACCGACCGACAGGACAAGAGACCCAGTACTTC.

CDR3 amino acids: CASSETWGAGVNEKLFF. The CDR3 region has the DNA TGTGCCAGCAGTGAAACATGGGGGGCGGGGGTTAATGAAAAACTGTTTTTT. The rearrangement uses TRBV6-1 and TRBJ1-4; a weak D match, TRBD1 (6 bases). Trimming stripped 2 bases from V and 4 bases from J, with 17 bases between. This CDR3 comprises 17 residues. Germline values: CDR1 MNHNS, CDR2 SASEGT.

A single count supports this clone. The chain uses TRBV2 and TRBJ2-5; D gene ambiguous. This CDR3 contains 12 residues. The germline CDR1 and CDR2 sequences are SNHLY and FYNNEI. Trimming removed 7 bases from V and 1 base from J, with 7 bases in between. This chain's CDR3 is CASTGVQETQYF. The CDR3 DNA reads TGTGCCAGCACAGGCGTCCAAGAGACCCAGTACTTC.

This clone was recorded a few times. This chain links TRBV18 with TRBJ1-5, with D unclear. Germline CDR1 and CDR2: KGHSH and LQKENI. The CDR3 is made up of 15 amino acids. With 4 bases removed from V and 0 bases from J, the gap between germline ends came to 10 bases. The CDR3 DNA is TGTGCCAGCTCACTAGACCAGAATAGCAATCAGCCCCAGCATTTT. Protein product: CASSLDQNSNQPQHF.

The chain combines TRBV29-1 with TRBJ1-5; 7 positions agree with TRBD1. Germline V gene data show CDR1 as SQVTM and CDR2 as ANQGSEA. V lost 4 bases to trimming and J lost 1 base; unmatched junction nucleotides: 1. This CDR3 has 13 amino acids. The CDR3 region is CSVGTGSNQPQHF. The CDR3 nucleotides read TGCAGCGTTGGGACAGGAAGCAATCAGCCCCAGCATTTT.

V and J are TRBV4-1 and TRBJ2-6; D possibly corresponds to TRBD1 (5 bases). The CDR3 loop spans 16 amino acids. V lost 3 bases to trimming and J lost 0 bases, with 9 bases between them. CDR1 and CDR2 (germline): MGHRA, YSYEKL. CDR3 nucleotide sequence: TGCGCCAGCAGCCAGCCGACAGCCTCTGGGGCCAACGTCCTGACTTTC. Translated: CASSQPTASGANVLTF.

Only a few counts were recorded for this clone. The V gene is TRBV12-5, the J gene TRBJ1-5, with D unresolved. This CDR3 has 12 residues. V was clipped by 5 bases and J by 6 bases, with 8 bases between them. Germline CDR1 LGHNT, CDR2 FRNRAP. In DNA form, the CDR3 reads TGTGCTAGTGGTCTAGGGATTCAGCCCCAGCATTTT. This sequence encodes CASGLGIQPQHF.

V is TRBV2 and J is TRBJ1-6; 9 bases map to TRBD1. The CDR3 has 14 amino acids. The V gene's germline CDR1 is SNHLY and CDR2 FYNNEI. The V gene end was trimmed by 7 bases and the J gene end by 10 bases; junction bases not matched to a gene: 8. The CDR3: CASTEGQGWSPLHF. The CDR3 DNA is TGTGCCAGCACGGAGGGACAGGGATGGTCACCCCTCCACTTT.

The genes are TRBV5-1 and TRBJ1-1; D possibly corresponds to TRBD1 (5 bases). The CDR3 has 16 amino acids. The germline V gene encodes CDR1 SGHRS and CDR2 YFSETQ. Trimming pared 3 bases from V and 4 bases from J, leaving 19 bases between. As DNA, the CDR3 is TGCGCCAGCAGCTCCGGTTGGCCCCCTGGGGGCACTGAAGCTTTCTTT. Translated, it gives CASSSGWPPGGTEAFF.

V and J are TRBV15 and TRBJ2-3; D assignment may be TRBD1 or TRBD2 (5 bases each). Germline lookup yields CDR1 LNHNV and CDR2 YYDKDF (reference sequence). Trimming took off 3 bases at V and 0 bases at J, with 10 bases between the two ends. The CDR3 length is 15 residues. Here the CDR3 DNA reads TGTGCCACCAGCAGCCCGGGACGTAGCACAGATACGCAGTATTTT. Amino acids: CATSSPGRSTDTQYF.

Here the CDR3 DNA reads TGTGCCAGCAGTCGAACCGGGACAGGGCTCTATGGCTACACCTTC. It yields the protein CASSRTGTGLYGYTF. The chain employs TRBV28 and TRBJ1-2; 9 nucleotides line up with TRBD1. Looked up from germline, CDR1 is MDHEN and CDR2 is SYDVKM. The length of the CDR3 is 15 residues. V lost 5 bases to trimming and J lost 4 bases; unmatched junction nucleotides: 8.